What follows describes a single T cell receptor (beta chain). What it binds is unknown. The source of the sample is a study of blood T cells in healthy people across ages. The CDR3 totals 14 residues. The V segment lost 6 bases and the J segment 4 bases; nucleotides outside the gene matches: 5. From germline, CDR1 is SNHLY and CDR2 FYNNEI. Study observations and caveats: Naive T cell percentage showed a strong correlation with the diversity of TCR beta.

A second PCR, run for roughly 7 to 11 cycles, used a sample-barcoded 5' primer plus a J-beta primer mix. Each cDNA molecule, via a template-switch adaptor with 12 random nucleotides, was tagged. Each CDR3 protein gets one entry after TCRdb re-called the 5' RACE reads with MiXCR. The sample holds approximately 1.5 million distinct CDR3 sequences, about 32% seen once. The TCR originated in a woman in her 30s in good health. Source material: blood. V is TRBV2 and J is TRBJ1-2, with 10 bases matching TRBD1. CDR3 protein: CASRKTGGGYGYTF. The CDR3 region has the DNA TGTGCCAGCAGAAAGACAGGGGGCGGCTATGGCTACACCTTC.